This T cell receptor beta chain was recovered during a study of CD8 T cell repertoires and HIV-1 epitope variants. Overall study context: T cells were cultured for 10 days with cytokines added on days 3 and 7.

The J segment lost 7 bases and the V segment lost 0 bases, leaving 6 bases of the junction unmatched. Germline CDR1 and CDR2: MNHEY and SVGAGI. The CDR3 contains 16 residues. A word on this clone: As yet, its antigen is unknown.

Study findings and constraints: Roughly ten TCR beta clonotypes were antigen-specific, roughly six apparently recognizing autologous or escape variants.

Sequencing used immunoSEQ multiplex PCR; TCRdb keeps in-frame clones, though not all of them. The table includes several thousand clones, roughly three fifths detected once. The chain is built from TRBV6-5 and TRBJ2-1; 10 bases are shared with TRBD2. This clonotype was obtained from a male donor with HIV. Sequencing used cultured CD8+ T cells derived from PBMCs. CDR3: CASSYSPSGSRNEQFF. The DNA of the CDR3 is TGTGCCAGCAGTTACTCACCTAGCGGGAGTAGGAATGAGCAGTTCTTC.